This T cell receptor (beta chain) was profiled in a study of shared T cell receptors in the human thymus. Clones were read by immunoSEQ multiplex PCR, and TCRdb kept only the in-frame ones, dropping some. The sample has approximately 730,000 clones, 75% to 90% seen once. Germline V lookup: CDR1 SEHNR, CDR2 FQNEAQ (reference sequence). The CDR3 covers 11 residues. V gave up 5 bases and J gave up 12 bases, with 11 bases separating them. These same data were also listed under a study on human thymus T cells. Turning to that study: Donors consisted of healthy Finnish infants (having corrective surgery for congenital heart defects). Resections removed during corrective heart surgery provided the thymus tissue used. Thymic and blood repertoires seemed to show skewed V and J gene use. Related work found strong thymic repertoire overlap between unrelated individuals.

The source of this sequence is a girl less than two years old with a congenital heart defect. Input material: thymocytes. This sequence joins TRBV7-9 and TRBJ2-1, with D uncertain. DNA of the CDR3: TGTGCCAGCAGCCCAACTTTAAGGCAGTTCTTC. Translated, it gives CASSPTLRQFF.